The 12 T cell receptor beta chains presented below share a single source sample, sequenced in a study of T cells after yellow fever vaccination. TCRdb reprocessed the 5' RACE reads with MiXCR, giving one entry per CDR3 protein. The sample includes 500,000 to 650,000 distinct CDR3 sequences, around a sixth of them seen just once. Material: PBMCs, obtained 5 to 6 days after the first yellow fever vaccination. These receptors all stem from a man between 18 and 29 years old who received the YFV17D yellow fever vaccine.

On this clonotype itself: Germline and junction disagree at one end, which may indicate a read error. The chain links TRBV5-6 to TRBJ2-5; D may be TRBD1 (5 bases). The CDR3 consists of 15 residues. Germline-derived CDR1 and CDR2 are SGHDT and YYEEEE. As DNA, the CDR3 is TGTGCCAGCAGCGGACAACAGGCGTACCAAGAGACCCTGTACTTC. Its protein is CASSGQQAYQETLYF.

The sample holds many counts of this clonotype. CDR3 DNA: TGCAGCGTCGGTCACCGGAACTATGGCTACACCTTC. It codes for CSVGHRNYGYTF. The J gene is TRBJ1-2, the V gene TRBV29-1; the D is unclear. Trimming pared 6 bases from V and 2 bases from J, leaving 10 bases between. The CDR3 extends over 12 amino acids. Germline V gene data show CDR1 as SQVTM and CDR2 as ANQGSEA.

The genes are TRBV5-6 and TRBJ2-3; 8 positions agree with TRBD1. The V gene's germline CDR1 is SGHDT and CDR2 YYEEEE. Trimming cost V 0 bases and J 5 bases; bases outside gene matches: 5. This CDR3 region has 15 residues. In DNA, the CDR3 is TGTGCCAGCAGCTTGGTCGGGACAGGCAGAGATACGCAGTATTTT. Encoded protein: CASSLVGTGRDTQYF.

Many counts were recorded for this clonotype. The gene calls are TRBV5-6 and TRBJ2-5; D unclear. CDR1 SGHDT and CDR2 YYEEEE come from the germline V gene. The CDR3 spans 14 residues. V dropped 4 bases and J dropped 5 bases, with 15 bases sitting between them. CDR3 residues: CASSPPGVRETQYF. In DNA form, the CDR3 reads TGTGCCAGCAGCCCCCCAGGTGTCCGGGAGACCCAGTACTTC.

The chain recombines TRBV20-1 with TRBJ2-7; D might be TRBD2 (5 bases). The germline gives CDR1 DFQATT, CDR2 SNEGSKA (reference sequence). With 4 bases removed from V and 3 bases from J, the gap between germline ends came to 7 bases. The CDR3 length is 11 residues. In nucleotides, the CDR3 is TGCAGTGCTATGGACTTCTACGAGCAGTACGTC. As protein: CSAMDFYEQYV.

In its sample, this clonotype was seen a few times. The chain recombines TRBV19 with TRBJ1-1; tentatively, D is TRBD1 (5 bases). Per germline, CDR1 LNHDA and CDR2 SQIVND (reference sequence). The CDR3 is made up of 14 amino acids. Trimming removed 5 bases from V and 13 bases from J, with 23 bases in between. The CDR3 DNA is TGTGCCAGTAGTTCCGACAGTAGATTCTCTTTCGGTTTCTTT. Encoded protein: CASSSDSRFSFGFF.

This clonotype was seen more than once but under ten times. The chain links TRBV21-1 to TRBJ2-7; TRBD2 reflects the table's D call only, with no check against the DNA. TRBV21-1 is tagged as a pseudogene. This CDR3 spans 16 amino acids. The DNA of the CDR3 is TGTGCCAGCAGCAATGAAGGACTAGCGGCCACCTACGAGCAGTACGTC. It specifies CASSNEGLAATYEQYV.

This rearrangement joins TRBV5-1 to TRBJ2-3; D may match TRBD1 or TRBD2 (5 bases each). Germline lookup yields CDR1 SGHRS and CDR2 YFSETQ. Trimming left V 4 bases short and J 3 bases short, with 18 bases between. This CDR3 has 16 residues. This chain's CDR3 is CASSTGTVGWTDTQYF. For the CDR3, the DNA is TGCGCCAGCAGCACCGGGACCGTCGGGTGGACAGATACGCAGTATTTT.

This clonotype has only a few counts. This chain's CDR3 is CASSPLAGVGYEQYF. In DNA, the CDR3 is TGTGCCAGCAGCCCACTAGCGGGTGTAGGATACGAGCAGTACTTC. The chain carries TRBV6-2 or TRBV6-3 and TRBJ2-7, with 9 bases that match TRBD2. The length of the CDR3 is 15 residues. Germline CDR1 reads MNHEY; CDR2 reads SVGEGT. The V segment lost 6 bases and the J segment 4 bases; nucleotides outside the gene matches: 10.

The chain joins TRBV7-8 to TRBJ2-1; TRBD1 matches at 10 bases. V gave up 9 bases and J gave up 9 bases; unmatched junction bases: 5. CDR1 and CDR2 from the germline V gene are SGHVS and FQNEAQ. The CDR3 is 12 amino acids. The CDR3, as DNA: TGTGCCAGTGGGACAGGGGTCGGTGAGCAGTTCTTC. Translation: CASGTGVGEQFF.

This clonotype was counted only a few times. The chain uses TRBV7-3 and TRBJ2-1; 7 positions match TRBD2. J gave up 2 bases and V 1 base, and 5 bases lay outside the gene matches. Germline V lookup: CDR1 SGHTA, CDR2 FQGTGA. This CDR3 is 16 amino acids long. The chain's CDR3 is CASSLSGAGAYNEQFF. The CDR3 nucleotides are TGTGCCAGCAGCTTAAGTGGGGCGGGGGCCTACAATGAGCAGTTCTTC. The full variable domain, completed using reference TRBV7-3 and TRBJ2-1, is GAGVSQTPSNKVTEKGKYVELRCDPISGHTALYWYRQSLGQGPEFLIYFQGTGAADDSGLPNDRFFAVRPEGSVSTLKIQRTERGDSAVYLCASSLSGAGAYNEQFFGPGTRLTVL.

The gene calls are TRBV6-5 and TRBJ2-1, with D maybe TRBD1 (6 bases). Trimming removed 0 bases from V and 6 bases from J, with 18 bases in between. This CDR3 has 17 amino acids. Germline V gene data show CDR1 as MNHEY and CDR2 as SVGAGI. The CDR3 loop reads CASSYSKRWAGANEQFF. The DNA of the CDR3 is TGTGCCAGCAGTTACTCGAAACGATGGGCAGGGGCCAATGAGCAGTTCTTC.